The 23 T cell receptor beta chains given below trace back to one sample, sequenced in a study of cytomegalovirus exposure and HLA in healthy donors. The primer mix had 60 Vbeta and 13 Jbeta primers. Measured with immunoSEQ multiplex PCR; TCRdb has only the in-frame clones, and not every one. The sample shows fewer than 95,000 clones, roughly four fifths of them seen only once. Sequencing input: PBMCs. These receptors were collected from a man between 25 and 39 years old in good health and CMV-seronegative.

The chain joins TRBV7-2 to TRBJ1-2; 8 nucleotides line up with TRBD1. J gave up 8 bases and V 1 base, and 12 bases lay outside the gene matches. CDR1 and CDR2 from the germline V gene are SGHTA and FQGNSA. CDR3 length: 16 residues. CDR3 DNA: TGTGCCAGCAGCTTAGAGGGTCCCGGGACAGGTGGAGGCTACACCTTC. Translation: CASSLEGPGTGGGYTF.

The chain recombines TRBV6-1 with TRBJ1-4, with 9 bases aligning to TRBD1. The germline V gene has CDR1 MNHNS and CDR2 SASEGT. The ends lost 6 bases at V and 4 bases at J; junction bases unmatched: 3. The CDR3 is made up of 14 amino acids. Here the CDR3 reads CASSPGQGNEKLFF. CDR3 nucleotide sequence: TGTGCCAGCAGCCCGGGACAGGGTAATGAAAAACTGTTTTTT.

The chain joins TRBV4-2 to TRBJ2-1, with 10 bases lining up with TRBD2. The trim removed 0 bases at V and 10 bases at J, leaving 0 bases unmatched. CDR1 and CDR2 (germline): LGHNA, YNFKEQ. The CDR3 is made up of 13 amino acids. Here the CDR3 reads CASSQDSGREQFF. The DNA for the CDR3 is TGTGCCAGCAGCCAAGATAGCGGGAGGGAGCAGTTCTTC.

The rearrangement uses TRBV5-8 and TRBJ1-2, with 10 bases aligning to TRBD1. Germline-derived CDR1 and CDR2 are SGHTS and YDEGEE. The CDR3 has 16 residues. Trimming took 5 bases from V and 8 from J; bases not matched to a gene: 15. The CDR3 DNA sequence: TGTGCCAGCAGTCCTAGGAGGGACAGGGGTAATTCGGGCTACACCTTC. Its translation is CASSPRRDRGNSGYTF.

This chain uses TRBV19 with TRBJ1-4; possible D gene TRBD1, 5 bases. Trimming left V 8 bases short and J 8 bases short, with 15 bases between. The CDR3 loop spans 13 amino acids. CDR1 is LNHDA and CDR2 is SQIVND in the germline V gene (reference sequence). The CDR3 coding sequence is TGTGCCAGTGCTCGCAGGGTTCGGGAAAAACTGTTTTTT. It is translated as CASARRVREKLFF. Drawing the rest from reference TRBV19 and TRBJ1-4, the complete variable domain is DGGITQSPKYLFRKEGQNVTLSCEQNLNHDAMYWYRQDPGQGLRLIYYSQIVNDFQKGDIAEGYSVSREKKESFPLTVTSAQKNPTAFYLCASARRVREKLFFGSGTQLSVL.

Turning to this clone: The same CDR3 can be traced to other DNA sequences in this sample. V and J are TRBV4-1 and TRBJ2-1; perhaps TRBD2 as D (5 bases). The CDR3 is made up of 15 amino acids. V was pared by 6 bases and J by 1 base, with 13 bases between. The V gene's germline CDR1 is MGHRA and CDR2 YSYEKL. CDR3 bases: TGCGCCAGCAGACCGGGATTAGCGTCCTACAATGAGCAGTTCTTC. This codes for CASRPGLASYNEQFF.

The chain links TRBV18 to TRBJ1-4; weak D call: TRBD1 (5 bases). The CDR3 spans 14 residues. Germline CDR1 is KGHSH and CDR2 is LQKENI. The ends were cut back, 6 bases at V and 6 bases at J, with 14 bases in the middle. The CDR3 spells CASSSGTVDEKLFF. CDR3 sequence (DNA): TGTGCCAGCTCGTCCGGGACTGTGGATGAAAAACTGTTTTTT.

This clone was picked up a small number of times. The rearrangement links TRBV6-5 to TRBJ1-1; D call uncertain. The CDR3 length is 12 residues. CDR1 is MNHEY and CDR2 is SVGAGI in the germline V gene. The germline V and J ends were trimmed by 5 bases and 0 bases, with 4 bases remaining between them. The CDR3 DNA reads TGTGCCAGCAGTACAGTGAACACTGAAGCTTTCTTT. It translates to CASSTVNTEAFF.

DNA of the CDR3: TGTGCCAGCAGCCTCTCCTGGGGGCAGGGGAGGGAGGGCTACACCTTC. Translation: CASSLSWGQGREGYTF. The chain carries TRBV5-4 and TRBJ1-2, with D possibly TRBD1 on 6 matching bases. Germline values: CDR1 SGHNT, CDR2 YYREEE (reference sequence). V was cut by 4 bases and J by 8 bases, with 24 bases left in between. This CDR3 comprises 16 residues.

V usage is TRBV9 and J usage is TRBJ2-7, with D possibly being TRBD1 (5 bases). V gave up 0 bases and J gave up 5 bases, with 15 bases separating them. Germline V lookup: CDR1 SGDLS, CDR2 YYNGEE. CDR3 length: 15 amino acids. CDR3 nucleotide sequence: TGTGCCAGCAGCGTAGATCAGGGTGGAACTGACGAGCAGTACTTC. The encoded protein is CASSVDQGGTDEQYF.

V is TRBV9 and J is TRBJ2-2, with no clear D. The CDR3 sequence is 14 residues long. V was cut by 4 bases and J by 5 bases, with 12 bases left in between. CDR1 and CDR2 (germline): SGDLS, YYNGEE. The CDR3, as DNA: TGTGCCAGCAGCTCCCGACATGAGACCGGGGAGCTGTTTTTT. Protein: CASSSRHETGELFF.

The rearrangement links TRBV7-2 to TRBJ2-7; 9 bases match TRBD2. V shed 1 base, J shed 3 bases, and the junction held 13 bases outside the gene matches. The CDR3 is 18 residues long. The germline V gene has CDR1 SGHTA and CDR2 FQGNSA. CDR3 nucleotides: TGTGCCAGCAGCTTAGGTCTAGCGGGGCAAATAACAAGCTACGAGCAGTACTTC. This sequence encodes CASSLGLAGQITSYEQYF.

V usage is TRBV7-3 and J usage is TRBJ2-7, with a tentative D call TRBD2 (6 bases). Germline V CDR1 and CDR2: SGHTA, FQGTGA. V shed 2 bases and J shed 2 bases, with 13 bases lying between them. The CDR3 spans 15 residues. The CDR3 DNA reads as TGTGCCAGCAGCTTAGCCCCGGGACTCACCTACGAGCAGTACTTC. This encodes CASSLAPGLTYEQYF.

The chain carries TRBV6-1 and TRBJ1-4; D perhaps matches TRBD1 (6 bases). V lost 6 bases, J lost 1 base, and 9 bases lay in between. Germline V gene lookup returns CDR1 MNHNS and CDR2 SASEGT. This CDR3 region has 14 residues. Here the CDR3 reads CASRKDRTNEKLFF. CDR3 bases: TGTGCCAGCAGGAAGGACAGAACTAATGAAAAACTGTTTTTT.

On this clone: At the DNA level, this CDR3 is encoded by other sequences in the same sample as well. The chain joins TRBV5-1 to TRBJ1-2, with 9 bases lining up with TRBD1. Germline V gene lookup returns CDR1 SGHRS and CDR2 YFSETQ. This CDR3 spans 14 amino acids. The J segment lost 6 bases and the V segment lost 0 bases, leaving 3 bases of the junction unmatched. The DNA of the CDR3 is TGCGCCAGCAGCTTGGTACAGGGGGCTGATGGCTACACCTTC. It translates to CASSLVQGADGYTF.

This CDR3 reads CASSQDAYDSSGNTIYF. The CDR3 nucleotides are TGTGCCAGCAGCCAAGACGCGTACGATTCCTCTGGAAACACCATATATTTT. The chain couples TRBV4-2 to TRBJ1-3; D gene ambiguous. The germline gives CDR1 LGHNA, CDR2 YNFKEQ. V was cut by 0 bases and J by 0 bases, with 12 bases left in between. The CDR3 has 17 amino acids.

The rearrangement uses TRBV7-8 and TRBJ2-3, with a possible D match to TRBD2 (5 bases). The V end was cut by 1 base, the J end by 6 bases, with 8 bases between. The germline V gene has CDR1 SGHVS and CDR2 FQNEAQ. The CDR3 sequence is 13 residues long. The CDR3 bases are TGTGCCAGCAGCTTAGAGACGGGGGATACGCAGTATTTT. This encodes CASSLETGDTQYF.

The gene calls are TRBV2 and TRBJ1-2; tentatively, D is TRBD1 (5 bases). V lost 2 bases and J 5 bases, leaving 15 bases between the germline ends. The CDR3 spans 15 residues. Per the germline V gene, CDR1 is SNHLY and CDR2 is FYNNEI. Here the CDR3 reads CASSELNRSLYGYTF. Written as DNA, the CDR3 is TGTGCCAGCAGTGAACTCAACAGGAGCCTTTATGGCTACACCTTC.

The chain has TRBV5-1 and TRBJ1-2, with TRBD1 matching 8 bases. Losses at the gene ends were 0 bases for V and 7 bases for J; bases not matched to a gene: 8. CDR1 and CDR2 (germline): SGHRS, YFSETQ. The CDR3 runs 15 residues. Written as DNA, the CDR3 is TGCGCCAGCAGCTTGGCCTCGGACAGGGTATTTGGCTACACCTTC. Translated, it gives CASSLASDRVFGYTF.

The chain couples TRBV9 to TRBJ2-2; tentatively, D is TRBD1 (5 bases). The germline V and J ends were trimmed by 0 bases and 2 bases, with 11 bases remaining between them. From germline, CDR1 is SGDLS and CDR2 YYNGEE. This CDR3 spans 16 amino acids. The CDR3 reads CASSVEQVYNTGELFF. The CDR3 coding sequence is TGTGCCAGCAGCGTAGAACAGGTTTATAACACCGGGGAGCTGTTTTTT.

V gene TRBV15 combines with J gene TRBJ1-4; D gene unclear. The germline CDR1 and CDR2 sequences are LNHNV and YYDKDF (reference sequence). This CDR3 comprises 16 residues. Trimming took off 2 bases at V and 7 bases at J, with 17 bases between the two ends. In DNA form, the CDR3 reads TGTGCCACCAGCAGAAATCCAGCCCCGGGTGGTGAAAAACTGTTTTTT. Translating it yields CATSRNPAPGGEKLFF. Full variable domain (remainder filled in from reference TRBV15 and TRBJ1-4): DAMVIQNPRYQVTQFGKPVTLSCSQTLNHNVMYWYQQKSSQAPKLLFHYYDKDFNNEADTPDNFQSRRPNTSFCFLDIRSPGLGDTAMYLCATSRNPAPGGEKLFFGSGTQLSVL.

This chain links TRBV5-1 with TRBJ2-4; TRBD2 matches at 7 bases. The germline CDR1 and CDR2 sequences are SGHRS and YFSETQ. This CDR3 is built from 15 residues. The V gene end was trimmed by 0 bases and the J gene end by 3 bases; junction bases not matched to a gene: 3. This CDR3 reads CASSLEASGKNIQYF. The CDR3 DNA reads TGCGCCAGCAGCTTGGAGGCTAGCGGCAAAAACATTCAGTACTTC.

The chain links TRBV9 to TRBJ1-1, with D possibly being TRBD1 (5 bases). Trimming left V 0 bases short and J 1 base short, with 10 bases between. Germline-derived CDR1 and CDR2 are SGDLS and YYNGEE. This CDR3 has 15 amino acids. The CDR3 is CASSVDHRSNTEAFF. CDR3 sequence (DNA): TGTGCCAGCAGCGTAGACCACAGGTCGAACACTGAAGCTTTCTTT.